These T cell receptor beta chains were read from a single sample in a study of T-cell reconstitution after alpha-beta-depleted transplantation in children. Each CDR3 protein is one row after TCRdb ran MiXCR on the PCR reads. Found here are approximately 500,000 distinct CDR3 sequences, about 10% of them singletons; the top ten hold 2% to 2.5%. This sample comprised PBMCs, obtained before TCRalphabeta/CD19-depleted stem cell transplant. All receptors come from a child under 10 years old with inherited bone marrow failure, due to receive a stem cell transplant. The CDR3 runs from the conserved cysteine through the conserved F or W. D genes are given only for firm matches. A row's size may be missing; if present it is once, few, many or a size class.

clone_size: few; d_call: .; v_call: TRBV21-1; cdr3_length: 16; j_call: TRBJ2-7; cdr3_nt: TGTGCCAGCAGCCGGTTTAACGATAGCGGGGAATACGAGCAGTACTTC; cdr3_aa: CASSRFNDSGEYEQYF
clone_size: few; d_call: .; v_call: TRBV12-3/TRBV12-4; cdr3_length: 18; j_call: TRBJ2-1; cdr3_nt: TGTACCAGCAGCCCCCATCCGGCCTTCCGCTCCACCTACAATGAGCAGTTCTTC; cdr3_aa: CTSSPHPAFRSTYNEQFF
clone_size: .; d_call: .; v_call: TRBV25-1; cdr3_length: 14; j_call: TRBJ2-4; cdr3_nt: TGTGCCAGCAGTGAATATAAGGGGAAAAACATTCAGTACTTC; cdr3_aa: CASSEYKGKNIQYF
clone_size: many; d_call: .; v_call: TRBV4-3; cdr3_length: 15; j_call: TRBJ2-2; cdr3_nt: TGCGCCAGCAGCCAAGATGCCGGGGTAACCGGGGAGCTGTTTTTT; cdr3_aa: CASSQDAGVTGELFF
clone_size: many; d_call: .; v_call: TRBV20-1; cdr3_length: 11; j_call: TRBJ2-1; cdr3_nt: TGCAGTCCACTTTACTACAATGAGCAGTTCTTC; cdr3_aa: CSPLYYNEQFF
clone_size: many; d_call: .; v_call: TRBV7-9; cdr3_length: 15; j_call: TRBJ2-1; cdr3_nt: TGTGCCAGCAGCCCAGCCGGGACCTCCTACAATGAGCAGTTCTTC; cdr3_aa: CASSPAGTSYNEQFF
clone_size: few; d_call: .; v_call: TRBV3-1; cdr3_length: 14; j_call: TRBJ2-3; cdr3_nt: TGTGCCAGCAGCTCGACGACTGGCACAGATACGCAGTATTTT; cdr3_aa: CASSSTTGTDTQYF
clone_size: .; d_call: .; v_call: TRBV12-3/TRBV12-4; cdr3_length: 16; j_call: TRBJ2-2; cdr3_nt: TGTGCCAGCAGTCCCCACGGGGGCCAGAACACCGGGGAGCTGTTTTTT; cdr3_aa: CASSPHGGQNTGELFF
clone_size: many; d_call: .; v_call: TRBV20-1; cdr3_length: 12; j_call: TRBJ2-5; cdr3_nt: TGCAGTGCTAGGGACGACCAAGAGACCCAGTACTTC; cdr3_aa: CSARDDQETQYF
clone_size: many; d_call: .; v_call: TRBV11-2; cdr3_length: 16; j_call: TRBJ2-4; cdr3_nt: TGTGCCAGCAGCTCACCAGTTGGGAGTGCCAAAAACATTCAGTACTTC; cdr3_aa: CASSSPVGSAKNIQYF
clone_size: many; d_call: TRBD2; v_call: TRBV5-6; cdr3_length: 18; j_call: TRBJ2-5; cdr3_nt: TGTGCCAGCAGCCCTAGACTAGCGCCTAGGGCGGACCAAGAGACCCAGTACTTC; cdr3_aa: CASSPRLAPRADQETQYF
clone_size: many; d_call: .; v_call: TRBV27; cdr3_length: 11; j_call: TRBJ2-1; cdr3_nt: TGTGCCAGCATTAAGGGGAATGAGCAGTTCTTC; cdr3_aa: CASIKGNEQFF
clone_size: .; d_call: TRBD2; v_call: TRBV15; cdr3_length: 16; j_call: TRBJ2-2; cdr3_nt: TGTGCCACCAGCAGAGAGGGAGGGGTCCCTGGTGGGGAGCTGTTTTTT; cdr3_aa: CATSREGGVPGGELFF
clone_size: many; d_call: .; v_call: TRBV5-1; cdr3_length: 13; j_call: TRBJ2-5; cdr3_nt: TGCGCCAGCAGCTTGCCCGAGCGAGAGACCCAGTACTTC; cdr3_aa: CASSLPERETQYF
clone_size: few; d_call: TRBD2; v_call: TRBV9; cdr3_length: 15; j_call: TRBJ2-5; cdr3_nt: TGTGCCAGCAGCGTCGGACTAGCGAGGGCAGAGACCCAGTACTTC; cdr3_aa: CASSVGLARAETQYF
clone_size: many; d_call: .; v_call: TRBV28; cdr3_length: 13; j_call: TRBJ2-1; cdr3_nt: TGTGCCAGCAGTTTTTTGCCCTACAATGAGCAGTTCTTC; cdr3_aa: CASSFLPYNEQFF
clone_size: few; d_call: TRBD2; v_call: TRBV19; cdr3_length: 18; j_call: TRBJ2-2; cdr3_nt: TGTGCCAGTAGTCCAATATACGGGAGGGGCGCAACAACCGGGGAGCTGTTTTTT; cdr3_aa: CASSPIYGRGATTGELFF
clone_size: many; d_call: .; v_call: TRBV6-2/TRBV6-3; cdr3_length: 14; j_call: TRBJ1-2; cdr3_nt: TGTGCCAGCAAATACTCAGGGACGGTACAAGGCTACACCTTC; cdr3_aa: CASKYSGTVQGYTF
clone_size: many; d_call: TRBD1; v_call: TRBV29-1; cdr3_length: 13; j_call: TRBJ1-2; cdr3_nt: TGCAGCGTTGAAGCCGGGACAGGTGGAGGCTACACCTTC; cdr3_aa: CSVEAGTGGGYTF
clone_size: few; d_call: TRBD2; v_call: TRBV7-9; cdr3_length: 17; j_call: TRBJ2-6; cdr3_nt: TGTGCCAGCAGCTCTCTAGCGGGGACCTCTGGGGCCAACGTCCTGACTTTC; cdr3_aa: CASSSLAGTSGANVLTF
clone_size: few; d_call: .; v_call: TRBV11-2; cdr3_length: 18; j_call: TRBJ1-4; cdr3_nt: TGTGCCAGCAGCTTAAGGAGTGGCAGGGTAGGGATAGGTGAAAAACTGTTTTTT; cdr3_aa: CASSLRSGRVGIGEKLFF
clone_size: many; d_call: TRBD2; v_call: TRBV20-1; cdr3_length: 14; j_call: TRBJ2-3; cdr3_nt: TGCAGTGCTAGAATAGCGGGATACACAGATACGCAGTATTTT; cdr3_aa: CSARIAGYTDTQYF
clone_size: few; d_call: TRBD2; v_call: TRBV20-1; cdr3_length: 16; j_call: TRBJ2-4; cdr3_nt: TGCAGTGCTACCCCCGGGACTAGCCTAGCCAAAAACATTCAGTACTTC; cdr3_aa: CSATPGTSLAKNIQYF
clone_size: many; d_call: TRBD2; v_call: TRBV15; cdr3_length: 14; j_call: TRBJ2-5; cdr3_nt: TGTGCCACCAGCCCGACTAGCGGTCAAGAGACCCAGTACTTC; cdr3_aa: CATSPTSGQETQYF
clone_size: .; d_call: TRBD2; v_call: TRBV7-2; cdr3_length: 14; j_call: TRBJ2-7; cdr3_nt: TGTGCCAGCAGCTTCACCGGGAGGCACTTTGAGCAGTACTTC; cdr3_aa: CASSFTGRHFEQYF
clone_size: many; d_call: TRBD2; v_call: TRBV20-1; cdr3_length: 16; j_call: TRBJ2-5; cdr3_nt: TGCAGTGCTAGTTCAGCCCAGACTAGCGGGAAAGAGACCCAGTACTTC; cdr3_aa: CSASSAQTSGKETQYF
clone_size: many; d_call: .; v_call: TRBV29-1; cdr3_length: 11; j_call: TRBJ1-1; cdr3_nt: TGCAGCGTTGTTGTGAACACTGAAGCTTTCTTT; cdr3_aa: CSVVVNTEAFF
clone_size: many; d_call: .; v_call: TRBV20-1; cdr3_length: 13; j_call: TRBJ2-7; cdr3_nt: TGCAGTGCTAGTTGGACCGCCCCCTACGAGCAGTACTTC; cdr3_aa: CSASWTAPYEQYF
clone_size: few; d_call: TRBD2; v_call: TRBV20-1; cdr3_length: 12; j_call: TRBJ2-1; cdr3_nt: TGCAGTGCTGGACTAGCGGGACGGGAGCAGTTCTTC; cdr3_aa: CSAGLAGREQFF
clone_size: many; d_call: .; v_call: TRBV10-3; cdr3_length: 15; j_call: TRBJ1-5; cdr3_nt: TGTGCCATCAGCCCCGGAGGGTCGCCTTGGCAGCCCCAGCATTTT; cdr3_aa: CAISPGGSPWQPQHF
clone_size: many; d_call: TRBD2; v_call: TRBV6-5; cdr3_length: 15; j_call: TRBJ2-7; cdr3_nt: TGTGCCAGCACCCCGACGGGAGGGCCTAGCGACGAGCAGTACTTC; cdr3_aa: CASTPTGGPSDEQYF
clone_size: many; d_call: .; v_call: TRBV13; cdr3_length: 14; j_call: TRBJ2-1; cdr3_nt: TGTGCCAGCAGCTTAGATGGGAGTCGGGATGAGCAGTTCTTC; cdr3_aa: CASSLDGSRDEQFF
clone_size: many; d_call: .; v_call: TRBV7-2; cdr3_length: 11; j_call: TRBJ2-1; cdr3_nt: TGTGCCAGCAGCCTCTCAAGGCGCCAGTTCTTC; cdr3_aa: CASSLSRRQFF
clone_size: many; d_call: TRBD1; v_call: TRBV12-3/TRBV12-4; cdr3_length: 15; j_call: TRBJ2-1; cdr3_nt: TGTGCCAGCACAGGTGGGACAGGGTATAGGGATGAGCAGTTCTTC; cdr3_aa: CASTGGTGYRDEQFF
clone_size: many; d_call: .; v_call: TRBV27; cdr3_length: 13; j_call: TRBJ2-4; cdr3_nt: TGTGCCAGCAGCCGAGGGAGTCTGGACATTCAGTACTTC; cdr3_aa: CASSRGSLDIQYF
clone_size: .; d_call: .; v_call: TRBV13; cdr3_length: 11; j_call: TRBJ2-7; cdr3_nt: TGTGCCAGCAGCACTTACTACGAGCAGAACTTC; cdr3_aa: CASSTYYEQNF
clone_size: many; d_call: .; v_call: TRBV7-2; cdr3_length: 17; j_call: TRBJ2-6; cdr3_nt: TGTGCCAGCAGCTTAAGGCCGCAGGGTTCTGGGGCCAACGTCCTGACTTTC; cdr3_aa: CASSLRPQGSGANVLTF
clone_size: many; d_call: TRBD1; v_call: TRBV19; cdr3_length: 16; j_call: TRBJ2-1; cdr3_nt: TGTGCCAGTAGCGCCCAGGGACAGGGGGCGAACAATGAGCAGTTCTTC; cdr3_aa: CASSAQGQGANNEQFF
clone_size: .; d_call: .; v_call: TRBV6-5; cdr3_length: 13; j_call: TRBJ1-1; cdr3_nt: TGTGCCAGCAGCCACACTATGTCGATTAGGGCTTTCTTT; cdr3_aa: CASSHTMSIRAFF
clone_size: many; d_call: .; v_call: TRBV7-9; cdr3_length: 15; j_call: TRBJ2-5; cdr3_nt: TGTGCCAGCAGCTTATCCAGCGGGTACCAAGAGACCCAGTACTTC; cdr3_aa: CASSLSSGYQETQYF
clone_size: .; d_call: .; v_call: TRBV19; cdr3_length: 13; j_call: TRBJ1-5; cdr3_nt: TGTGCCAGTAGTATCCCCCGAAATCAGCCCCAGCATTTT; cdr3_aa: CASSIPRNQPQHF
clone_size: .; d_call: TRBD1; v_call: TRBV5-1; cdr3_length: 15; j_call: TRBJ2-1; cdr3_nt: TGCGCCAGCAGTACTCTACAGGGGCCCTACAATGAGCAGTTCTTC; cdr3_aa: CASSTLQGPYNEQFF
clone_size: .; d_call: .; v_call: TRBV29-1; cdr3_length: 14; j_call: TRBJ2-2; cdr3_nt: TGCAGCGTTGCCTTTGGCAGGGTCACCGGGGAGCTGTTTTTT; cdr3_aa: CSVAFGRVTGELFF
clone_size: many; d_call: .; v_call: TRBV4-3; cdr3_length: 15; j_call: TRBJ1-3; cdr3_nt: TGCTCCAGCAGCCAAGCTCAGGGGTTCTCCGACACCATATATTTT; cdr3_aa: CSSSQAQGFSDTIYF
clone_size: few; d_call: TRBD2; v_call: TRBV20-1; cdr3_length: 15; j_call: TRBJ2-3; cdr3_nt: TGCAGTGCTAGTGAGACTAGCGGGATTACAGATACGCAGTATTTT; cdr3_aa: CSASETSGITDTQYF
clone_size: many; d_call: TRBD2; v_call: TRBV19; cdr3_length: 16; j_call: TRBJ2-1; cdr3_nt: TGTGCCAGTAGTATCGGCGGGAGGGCCAAAGTCCCTGAGCAGTTCTTC; cdr3_aa: CASSIGGRAKVPEQFF
clone_size: many; d_call: .; v_call: TRBV4-3; cdr3_length: 17; j_call: TRBJ2-1; cdr3_nt: TGCGCCAGCAGCCAAGGGAGCTACCCTAGCCCAATGGGTGAGCAGTTCTTC; cdr3_aa: CASSQGSYPSPMGEQFF
clone_size: many; d_call: TRBD2; v_call: TRBV7-9; cdr3_length: 15; j_call: TRBJ2-1; cdr3_nt: TGTGCCAGCAGCTCGATGACTAGCCTAGACAATGAGCAGTTCTTC; cdr3_aa: CASSSMTSLDNEQFF
clone_size: few; d_call: TRBD1; v_call: TRBV7-9; cdr3_length: 17; j_call: TRBJ1-5; cdr3_nt: TGTGCCAGCAGCTTAGCTCAGGGGGCTTATAGCAATCAGCCCCAGCATTTT; cdr3_aa: CASSLAQGAYSNQPQHF
clone_size: many; d_call: .; v_call: TRBV28; cdr3_length: 11; j_call: TRBJ1-2; cdr3_nt: TGTGCCAGCAGTCGCACAGGCGGCTACACCTTC; cdr3_aa: CASSRTGGYTF
clone_size: many; d_call: .; v_call: TRBV4-1; cdr3_length: 18; j_call: TRBJ1-5; cdr3_nt: TGCGCCAGCAGCCAAGGACCTTCGGGACAAACCCTTAATCAGCCCCAGCATTTT; cdr3_aa: CASSQGPSGQTLNQPQHF